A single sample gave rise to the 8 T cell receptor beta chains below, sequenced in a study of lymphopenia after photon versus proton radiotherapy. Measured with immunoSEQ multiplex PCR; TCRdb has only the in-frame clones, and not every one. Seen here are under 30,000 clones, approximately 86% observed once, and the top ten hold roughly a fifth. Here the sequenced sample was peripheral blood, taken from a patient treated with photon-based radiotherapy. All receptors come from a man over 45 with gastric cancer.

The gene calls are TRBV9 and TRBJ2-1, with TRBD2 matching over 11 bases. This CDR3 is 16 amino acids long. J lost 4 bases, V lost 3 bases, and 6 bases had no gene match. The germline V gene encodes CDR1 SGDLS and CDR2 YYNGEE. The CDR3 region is CASSGYLAGGYNEQFF. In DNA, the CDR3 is TGTGCCAGCAGCGGATATCTAGCGGGGGGTTACAATGAGCAGTTCTTC.

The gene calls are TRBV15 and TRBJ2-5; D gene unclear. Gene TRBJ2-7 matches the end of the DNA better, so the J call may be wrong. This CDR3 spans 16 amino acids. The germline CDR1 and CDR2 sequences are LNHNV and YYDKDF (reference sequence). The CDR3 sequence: CATSRDTGSSAYEQYF. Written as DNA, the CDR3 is TGTGCCACCAGCAGAGATACGGGCTCCTCTGCCTACGAGCAGTACTTC.

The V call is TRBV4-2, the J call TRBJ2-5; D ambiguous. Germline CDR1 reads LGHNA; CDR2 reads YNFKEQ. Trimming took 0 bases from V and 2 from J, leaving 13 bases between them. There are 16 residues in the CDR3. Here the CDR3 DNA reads TGTGCCAGCAGCCAAGATGGGTTAACGGAACAAGAGACCCAGTACTTC. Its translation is CASSQDGLTEQETQYF.

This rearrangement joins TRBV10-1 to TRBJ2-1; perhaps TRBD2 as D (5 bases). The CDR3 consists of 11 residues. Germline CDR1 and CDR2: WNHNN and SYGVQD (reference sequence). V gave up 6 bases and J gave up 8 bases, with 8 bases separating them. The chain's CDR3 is CASSGVDEQFF. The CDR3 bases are TGCGCCAGCAGCGGGGTAGATGAGCAGTTCTTC.

The CDR3 reads CASSFEGGSYGYTF. CDR3 nucleotide sequence: TGCGCCAGCAGCTTTGAGGGAGGGTCCTATGGCTACACCTTC. The V and J genes are TRBV5-1 and TRBJ1-2; the D is unclear. Trimming left V 2 bases short and J 4 bases short, with 12 bases between. CDR3 length equals 14 residues. Germline V lookup: CDR1 SGHRS, CDR2 YFSETQ.

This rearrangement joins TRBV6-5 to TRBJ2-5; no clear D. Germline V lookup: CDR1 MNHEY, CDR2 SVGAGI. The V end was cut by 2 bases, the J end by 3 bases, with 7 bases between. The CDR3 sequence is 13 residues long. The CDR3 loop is CASSYQWKETQYF. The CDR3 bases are TGTGCCAGCAGTTACCAATGGAAAGAGACCCAGTACTTC.

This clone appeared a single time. CDR3: CASSFDRGRGDTQYF. CDR3 nucleotides: TGTGCCAGCAGCTTCGACAGGGGGCGAGGAGATACGCAGTATTTT. The chain combines TRBV7-8 with TRBJ2-3; the match to TRBD1 covers 10 bases. There are 15 residues in the CDR3. Germline V gene lookup returns CDR1 SGHVS and CDR2 FQNEAQ. V was pared by 3 bases and J by 5 bases, with 5 bases of the junction left unmatched.

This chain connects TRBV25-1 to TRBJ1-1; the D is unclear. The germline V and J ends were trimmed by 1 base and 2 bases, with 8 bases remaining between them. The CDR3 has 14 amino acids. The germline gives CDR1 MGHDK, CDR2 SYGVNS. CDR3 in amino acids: CASSEFPGNTEAFF. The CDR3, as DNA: TGTGCCAGCAGTGAATTCCCAGGCAACACTGAAGCTTTCTTT.